The 3 T cell receptor beta chains below come from one sample, sequenced in a study of cytotoxic CD8 clonotypes in ibrutinib-treated CLL. Profiling relied on immunoSEQ multiplex PCR, and the TCRdb table lists in-frame clones only, not all of them. This repertoire shows 130,000 to 150,000 clones, around 80% found once; its top ten account for about 13%. The material sequenced was PBMCs, taken after 12 months of ibrutinib treatment. The receptors originated from a human donor with chronic lymphocytic leukemia.

The table lists this clone with a count of one. This chain joins TRBV30 and TRBJ1-4, with 7 nucleotides matching TRBD1. Germline V gene lookup returns CDR1 GTSNPN and CDR2 SVGIG (reference sequence). The trim removed 0 bases at V and 3 bases at J, leaving 7 bases unmatched. This CDR3 is built from 16 residues. The CDR3: CAWSVSWDRPNEKLFF. DNA for the CDR3: TGTGCCTGGAGTGTATCGTGGGACAGACCTAATGAAAAACTGTTTTTT.

V gene TRBV2 combines with J gene TRBJ2-7; D uncertain. The V gene lost 8 bases and the J gene lost 4 bases, with 9 bases spanning the gap. There are 11 residues in the CDR3. CDR1 is SNHLY and CDR2 is FYNNEI in the germline V gene. CDR3 DNA: TGTGCCAGCCGTACCCGGTACGAGCAGTACTTC. It encodes CASRTRYEQYF. Drawing the rest from reference TRBV2 and TRBJ2-7, the complete variable domain is EPEVTQTPSHQVTQMGQEVILRCVPISNHLYFYWYRQILGQKVEFLVSFYNNEISEKSEIFDDQFSVERPDGSNFTLKIRSTKLEDSAMYFCASRTRYEQYFGPGTRLTVT.

The chain is built from TRBV5-1 and TRBJ2-1; D is perhaps TRBD2 (6 bases). Trimming cost V 3 bases and J 5 bases, with 18 bases left between them. Germline V lookup: CDR1 SGHRS, CDR2 YFSETQ. CDR3 length: 16 residues. CDR3 coding DNA: TGCGCCAGCAGCTGGGGTCCGGGACTGGCGAACAATGAGCAGTTCTTC. Protein sequence: CASSWGPGLANNEQFF. Drawing the rest from reference TRBV5-1 and TRBJ2-1, the complete variable domain is KAGVTQTPRYLIKTRGQQVTLSCSPISGHRSVSWYQQTPGQGLQFLFEYFSETQRNKGNFPGRFSGRQFSNSRSEMNVSTLELGDSALYLCASSWGPGLANNEQFFGPGTRLTVL.